What follows describes a single T cell receptor (beta chain). This entry comes from a study of blood T cell repertoires in COVID-19. The CDR3 totals 13 residues. The germline gives CDR1 SGHDT, CDR2 YYEEEE. Deletions cut 2 bases from V and 4 bases from J, with 9 bases between. The table came from immunoSEQ multiplex PCR; TCRdb's copy has only in-frame clones and leaves some out. Of 300,000 or so clones in the sample, about 89% are singletons; the top ten hold 1.5%. The clonotype comes from a woman aged 40 to 50 who had recovered from COVID-19. The V gene is TRBV5-6, the J gene TRBJ2-5; D may be TRBD2 (5 bases). Source material: peripheral blood. The CDR3 protein is CASSFRLTETQYF. The CDR3 nucleotides are TGTGCCAGCAGCTTCCGACTAACAGAGACCCAGTACTTC.